This T cell receptor beta chain was captured by sequencing in a study of read filtering for tumor transcriptome and immune sequencing. On the study more broadly: After DNase treatment, RNA was made into whole-transcriptome libraries. TCR-mapped reads were about 3.5 to 10.27 million with IR-seq versus roughly 85 to 1,300 with RNA-seq.

Findings and limits, study-wide: In IR-seq, single-read clonotypes were 65% to 90% of clonotypes but about 3.5% of reads. IR-seq captured clonotypes deeper and more reliably than RNA-seq.

This clonotype was counted only a few times. Its cognate antigen is unknown. The library was built from around 380 ng RNA with molecular barcoded adaptors for alpha/delta and beta/gamma chains. TCRdb re-derived calls from the reads in MiXCR, one entry per CDR3 protein. The profile shows around 26,000 distinct CDR3 sequences, roughly 14% of them singletons. The sequenced sample consisted of a population of CD138-negative cells sorted from bone marrow. The clonotype was recovered from a donor over 35 with multiple myeloma.

CDR3 in DNA: TGTGCCAGCAGCGCCAGCCAAACTAGGGCTGAGACCCAGTACTTC. Encoded protein: CASSASQTRAETQYF. This sequence joins TRBV7-9 and TRBJ2-5; a weak D match, TRBD2 (5 bases). Between the trimmed V and J ends, which lost 5 bases and 5 bases, there was a span of 18 bases. CDR1 SEHNR and CDR2 FQNEAQ come from the germline V gene (reference sequence). The CDR3 is 15 amino acids.